This entry concerns a single TCR beta chain. What it recognizes is unknown. This sample is drawn from a study of T cells after yellow fever vaccination. Study-level background: When fractions had low cell numbers, they were prepared with SMART-Seq v4 Ultra Low Input. Study-level findings and limits: CD4 and CD8 compartments shared a small share of clonotypes. Peaking faster, on day 5 versus 15, the secondary response was nonetheless weaker.

Conversion of TCR transcripts into cDNA relied on 5'RACE template switching, which added a universal primer site and UMIs. In TCRdb, the 5' RACE reads were re-called with MiXCR into one record per CDR3 protein. The sample has more than 350,000 distinct CDR3 sequences; around a tenth are singletons. This TCR derives from a man younger than 30 who received the YFV17D yellow fever vaccine. The material sequenced was PBMCs, taken on the day of the first yellow fever vaccination.

Written as DNA, the CDR3 is TGTGCCAGCAGTTTCGACAGGGGTTATGGCTACACCTTC. Translating gives CASSFDRGYGYTF. The J gene is TRBJ1-2, the V gene TRBV27; 8 bases line up with TRBD1. There are 13 residues in the CDR3. V trimming: 3 bases; J trimming: 5 bases; junction bases outside the gene matches: 2. Per the germline V gene, CDR1 is MNHEY and CDR2 is SMNVEV (reference sequence).